This TCR beta chain was sequenced during a study of cytomegalovirus exposure and HLA in healthy donors. Study information: Falling in the Caucasian-associated ancestry cluster were less than 85% of under 500 genotyped donors.

Trimming removed 4 bases from V and 9 bases from J; junction bases left unmatched: 7. Germline assignment: CDR1 SGHTS and CDR2 YDEGEE. CDR3 size: 15 residues. PCR employed 60 Vbeta and 13 Jbeta primers. TCRdb keeps only in-frame clones here, not all; method: immunoSEQ multiplex PCR. The table includes over 150,000 clones, around 80% detected once. This chain joins TRBV5-8 and TRBJ2-3, with 14 positions matching TRBD2. Material: PBMCs. The source of this sequence is a man aged 40-50 years in good health and CMV-seronegative. The CDR3 region is CASSGGLAGAETQYF. DNA for the CDR3: TGTGCCAGCAGCGGGGGACTAGCGGGAGCGGAGACGCAGTATTTT.